This note documents a single TCR beta chain sequence. Its antigen is unidentified. This sample is part of a study of OX40 agonist ivuxolimab in advanced cancers. Study overall: Intravenous ivuxolimab at 0.01 to 10 mg/kg was given to patients every 2 weeks. Subjects had a mean age of about 61 years, with a range of roughly 20 to 80; more than 75% were male. General observations from the study: Relative to CD4+, CD8+ T cells held more expanded clones on average.

This table comes from immunoSEQ multiplex PCR, and its TCRdb copy is limited to in-frame clones, with some not included. Among approximately 61,000 clones, roughly 90% were seen once, and the ten largest hold about 18%. The CDR3 contains 15 residues. Germline CDR1 and CDR2: MGHRA and YSYEKL. Trimming stripped 1 base from V and 6 bases from J, with 10 bases between. Systemic immunosuppression or autoimmune disease history was grounds to exclude patients. The rearrangement links TRBV4-1 to TRBJ1-6; possible D gene TRBD1, 6 bases. Sequences were derived from CD4+ or CD8+ T cells sorted from blood, sampled in a trial of the OX40 agonist ivuxolimab. The sequence derives from an adult with an advanced solid tumor such as melanoma, head and neck, liver or kidney cancer. Here the CDR3 reads CASSQGTGLNSPLHF. In DNA, the CDR3 is TGCGCCAGCAGCCAAGGAACAGGGCTTAATTCACCCCTCCACTTT.